The next 22 T cell receptor beta chains were all read from a single sample in a study of identical twins. One entry per CDR3 protein, called by TCRdb with MiXCR from the 5' RACE reads. Of around 480,000 distinct CDR3 sequences detected, 14% appear once; the ten largest clones hold roughly 0.5%. These data are also associated with another study on yellow fever vaccine responses in identical twins.

What was sequenced was CD4+ T cells sorted from blood. The receptors originated from a young woman in good health.

There are a few counts of this clonotype. V usage is TRBV18 and J usage is TRBJ1-1; D gene ambiguous. Germline V gene lookup returns CDR1 KGHSH and CDR2 LQKENI. V shed 5 bases and J shed 1 base, with 14 bases lying between them. The CDR3 covers 15 residues. The CDR3 DNA is TGTGCCAGCTCATCCGTCGACTTGGGGAACACTGAAGCTTTCTTT. This encodes CASSSVDLGNTEAFF.

This clonotype has just a few counts. The chain joins TRBV6-1 to TRBJ2-7; 7 bases are a match to TRBD1. The CDR3 totals 14 residues. Germline trimming cut 5 bases from V and 2 bases from J; bases unmatched to any gene: 6. CDR1 and CDR2 from the germline V gene are MNHNS and SASEGT. The chain's CDR3 is CASSMGQGAYEQYF. CDR3 nucleotides: TGTGCCAGCAGTATGGGGCAGGGGGCCTACGAGCAGTACTTC.

The chain recombines TRBV20-1 with TRBJ2-3; D gene ambiguous. Trimming pared 0 bases from V and 6 bases from J, leaving 7 bases between. Germline CDR1 DFQATT, CDR2 SNEGSKA (reference sequence). The CDR3 spans 12 residues. This CDR3 reads CSARDTRDTQYF. In DNA, the CDR3 is TGCAGTGCTAGAGATACGAGGGATACGCAGTATTTT.

This chain uses TRBV2 with TRBJ2-3, with 7 bases identical to TRBD2. V lost 7 bases, J lost 5 bases, and 3 bases stayed unmatched. The CDR3 is 12 amino acids. CDR1 is SNHLY and CDR2 is FYNNEI in the germline V gene. As DNA, the CDR3 is TGTGCCAGCATGCGGGAGAGAGATACGCAGTATTTT. Its protein product is CASMRERDTQYF.

This rearrangement joins TRBV9 to TRBJ1-2; possible D gene TRBD1, 5 bases. The CDR3 is 14 residues long. Trimming left V 3 bases short and J 4 bases short, with 13 bases between. Germline CDR1 SGDLS, CDR2 YYNGEE. CDR3 in DNA: TGTGCCAGCAGCGCCTTGGGACGGTCCTATGGCTACACCTTC. Protein: CASSALGRSYGYTF.

The rearrangement uses TRBV19 and TRBJ1-5; D gene unclear. This CDR3 has 13 residues. Trimming removed 7 bases at V and 0 bases at J, with 7 bases between. CDR1 LNHDA and CDR2 SQIVND come from the germline V gene (reference sequence). The CDR3 is CASTDYSNQPQHF. In nucleotides, the CDR3 is TGTGCCAGTACCGATTATAGCAATCAGCCCCAGCATTTT.

This clonotype was detected a few times. The rearrangement joins TRBV18 to TRBJ2-5, with TRBD1 identical over 8 bases. This CDR3 has 16 residues. J gave up 5 bases and V 1 base, and 9 bases lay outside the gene matches. Germline CDR1 is KGHSH and CDR2 is LQKENI. The CDR3 protein is CASSPLPSGGEETQYF. CDR3 nucleotide sequence: TGTGCCAGCTCACCACTTCCTTCAGGGGGCGAGGAGACCCAGTACTTC.

This clonotype was recorded a few times. V and J are TRBV11-2 and TRBJ2-2; 9 bases line up with TRBD2. The CDR3 is made up of 15 amino acids. V dropped 3 bases and J dropped 3; count of bases not matched to a gene: 2. The germline gives CDR1 SGHAT, CDR2 FQNNGV. Here the CDR3 reads CASSLTSGYTGELFF. Written as DNA, the CDR3 is TGTGCCAGCAGCTTGACTAGCGGATACACCGGGGAGCTGTTTTTT.

This clonotype appeared a few times. This chain uses TRBV6-2 or TRBV6-3 with TRBJ2-2; D gene unclear. CDR3 length: 15 amino acids. The V and J ends lost 2 bases and 3 bases respectively, with 10 bases between them. Germline lookup yields CDR1 MNHEY and CDR2 SVGEGT. CDR3 nucleotide sequence: TGTGCCAGCAGTTACCGCATTATGTACACCGGGGAGCTGTTTTTT. It encodes CASSYRIMYTGELFF.

This clonotype appeared a few times. The chain has TRBV29-1 and TRBJ2-5; D may be TRBD2 (6 bases). The CDR3 covers 16 residues. The germline V and J ends were trimmed by 1 base and 0 bases, with 15 bases remaining between them. The germline V gene encodes CDR1 SQVTM and CDR2 ANQGSEA. In DNA, the CDR3 is TGCAGCGTTGAAGGGGGCAGGGACTCGTACCAAGAGACCCAGTACTTC. Its translation: CSVEGGRDSYQETQYF.

This clonotype was seen a single time. Here the CDR3 DNA reads TGCGCCAGCAGCCAAGATATTAGCGGGAGACGGGAGACCCAGTACTTC. This translates into CASSQDISGRRETQYF. V and J are TRBV4-3 and TRBJ2-5; 9 bases agree with TRBD2. Trimming at V came to 0 bases and at J to 5 bases, leaving 7 bases not matched to a gene. The CDR3 has 16 residues. The germline gives CDR1 LGHNA, CDR2 YSLEER.

CDR3 loop: CASSSGLTQAGEQFF. The CDR3 DNA reads TGTGCCAGCAGCAGCGGGCTCACCCAGGCCGGTGAGCAGTTCTTC. The V gene is TRBV3-1, the J gene TRBJ2-1, with D tentatively TRBD2 (6 bases). Trimming stripped 5 bases from V and 9 bases from J, with 20 bases between. Germline V gene sequence: CDR1 LGHDT, CDR2 YNNKEL (reference sequence). The CDR3 is made up of 15 amino acids.

This clonotype was counted between two and nine times. The chain employs TRBV15 and TRBJ2-1, with TRBD2 identical over 10 bases. This CDR3 has 17 residues. Germline loops: CDR1 LNHNV, CDR2 YYDKDF (reference sequence). V lost 0 bases to trimming and J lost 4 bases; unmatched junction nucleotides: 6. CDR3: CATSRDLGTSAYNEQFF. The CDR3 nucleotides are TGTGCCACCAGCAGAGATCTCGGGACTAGCGCGTACAATGAGCAGTTCTTC.

This clonotype has only a few counts. V is TRBV15 and J is TRBJ2-2; perhaps TRBD2 as D (6 bases). The germline V gene has CDR1 LNHNV and CDR2 YYDKDF (reference sequence). The CDR3 covers 17 residues. Trimming removed 1 base from V and 0 bases from J, with 12 bases in between. The CDR3 DNA reads TGTGCCACCAGCAGAGCCTACGGGGAGGCGAACACCGGGGAGCTGTTTTTT. The encoded protein is CATSRAYGEANTGELFF.

This clonotype was counted between two and nine times. This chain links TRBV7-9 with TRBJ2-3; tentatively, D is TRBD1 (6 bases). CDR3 size: 15 residues. V dropped 5 bases and J dropped 2 bases, with 14 bases sitting between them. CDR1 is SEHNR, CDR2 FQNEAQ, per germline (reference sequence). CDR3 coding DNA: TGTGCCAGCAGCCCGACGACAGGAGTCACAGATACGCAGTATTTT. Protein product: CASSPTTGVTDTQYF.

This clonotype was observed a handful of times. The chain has TRBV27 and TRBJ1-1; TRBD1 might be the D (5 bases). The germline V gene has CDR1 MNHEY and CDR2 SMNVEV (reference sequence). The CDR3 totals 13 residues. Deletions cut 8 bases from V and 2 bases from J, with 12 bases between. CDR3 nucleotides: TGTGCCAGCCATTTACAGGTTAACACTGAAGCTTTCTTT. It codes for CASHLQVNTEAFF.

The chain is built from TRBV28 and TRBJ2-7, with 11 bases lining up with TRBD2. Germline V gene sequence: CDR1 MDHEN, CDR2 SYDVKM. Unmatched junction bases numbered 5, after V lost 3 bases and J lost 1 base. The CDR3 loop spans 16 amino acids. CDR3 nucleotides: TGTGCCAGCAGTTTTTCCGGGACTAGCGGTTCCTACGAGCAGTACTTC. Translating gives CASSFSGTSGSYEQYF.

This clonotype has only a few counts. The V and J genes are TRBV15 and TRBJ2-3; 9 nucleotides line up with TRBD2. J lost 4 bases, V lost 0 bases, and 8 bases had no gene match. This CDR3 is 17 amino acids long. Germline assignment: CDR1 LNHNV and CDR2 YYDKDF (reference sequence). The CDR3 DNA is TGTGCCACCAGCAGAGATCGGCTAGCGGGAACGGCAGATACGCAGTATTTT. Protein product: CATSRDRLAGTADTQYF. Using reference TRBV15 and TRBJ2-3 for the parts outside the CDR3, the full variable domain is DAMVIQNPRYQVTQFGKPVTLSCSQTLNHNVMYWYQQKSSQAPKLLFHYYDKDFNNEADTPDNFQSRRPNTSFCFLDIRSPGLGDTAMYLCATSRDRLAGTADTQYFGPGTRLTVL.

J is TRBJ2-5 and V is TRBV27, with D possibly TRBD2 on 6 matching bases. The V gene's germline CDR1 is MNHEY and CDR2 SMNVEV (reference sequence). Trimming removed 3 bases from V and 4 bases from J, with 12 bases in between. The CDR3 contains 14 residues. The CDR3 protein is CASSFYGSRETQYF. CDR3 bases: TGTGCCAGCAGTTTTTACGGGAGCAGAGAGACCCAGTACTTC.

The rearrangement uses TRBV4-3 and TRBJ2-3; D gene uncertain. Looked up from germline, CDR1 is LGHNA and CDR2 is YSLEER. Trimming removed 3 bases from V and 4 bases from J, with 11 bases in between. The CDR3 is made up of 14 amino acids. In DNA, the CDR3 is TGCGCCAGCAGCCAGGATCTTATTGCAGATACGCAGTATTTT. This codes for CASSQDLIADTQYF.

This clonotype came up many times. The chain employs TRBV28 and TRBJ2-1, with D perhaps TRBD1 (7 bases). The CDR3 totals 15 residues. V dropped 3 bases and J dropped 8 bases, with 17 bases sitting between them. From germline, CDR1 is MDHEN and CDR2 SYDVKM. The CDR3 is CASSFPRGVGYEQFF. CDR3 nucleotides: TGTGCCAGCAGTTTCCCCAGGGGGGTAGGATATGAGCAGTTCTTC.

The CDR3 DNA is TGTGCCAGCAGCCAAGCAGGTGGCTCGACCTACAATGAGCAGTTCTTC. As protein: CASSQAGGSTYNEQFF. The chain couples TRBV3-1 to TRBJ2-1; the D is unclear. V lost 1 base and J 2 bases, leaving 12 bases between the germline ends. Germline CDR1 is LGHDT and CDR2 is YNNKEL (reference sequence). This CDR3 comprises 16 residues.